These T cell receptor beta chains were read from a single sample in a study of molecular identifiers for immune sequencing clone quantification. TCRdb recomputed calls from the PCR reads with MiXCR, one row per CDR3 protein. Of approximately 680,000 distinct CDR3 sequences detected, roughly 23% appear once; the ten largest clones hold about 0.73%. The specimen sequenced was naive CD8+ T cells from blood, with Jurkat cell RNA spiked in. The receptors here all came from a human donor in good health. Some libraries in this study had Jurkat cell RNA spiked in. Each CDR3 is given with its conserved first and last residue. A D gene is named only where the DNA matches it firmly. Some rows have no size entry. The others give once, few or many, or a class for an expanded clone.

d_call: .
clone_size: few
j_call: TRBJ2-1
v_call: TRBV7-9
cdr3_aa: CASSSLGTGDNEQFF
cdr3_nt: TGTGCCAGCAGCTCCCTCGGGACCGGAGACAATGAGCAGTTCTTC

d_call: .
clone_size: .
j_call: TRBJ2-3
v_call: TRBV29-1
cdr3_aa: CSVEVLQGTKADTQYF
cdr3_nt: TGCAGCGTTGAAGTATTGCAAGGGACAAAGGCAGATACGCAATATTTT

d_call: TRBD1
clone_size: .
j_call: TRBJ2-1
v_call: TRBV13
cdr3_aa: CASSLEGTGETYNEQFF
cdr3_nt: TGTGCCAGCAGCTTAGAAGGGACAGGGGAGACCTACAATGAGCAGTTCTTC

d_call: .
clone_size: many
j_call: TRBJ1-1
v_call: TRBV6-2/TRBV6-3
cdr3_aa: CASSLQTGNTEAFF
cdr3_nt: TGTGCCAGCAGTCTACAGACAGGAAACACTGAAGCTTTCTTT

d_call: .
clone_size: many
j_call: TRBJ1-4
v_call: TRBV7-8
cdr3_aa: CASSPRTGEKLFF
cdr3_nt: TGTGCCAGCAGCCCGAGGACGGGTGAAAAACTGTTTTTT

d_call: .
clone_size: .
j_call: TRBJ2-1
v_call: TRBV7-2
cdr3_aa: CASSLSVYYEQFF
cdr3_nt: TGTGCCAGCAGCCTATCAGTATACTATGAGCAGTTCTTC

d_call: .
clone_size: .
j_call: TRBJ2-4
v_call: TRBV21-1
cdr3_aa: CASSGTGEENIQYF
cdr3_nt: TGTGCCAGCAGCGGGACAGGGGAGGAAAACATTCAGTACTTC

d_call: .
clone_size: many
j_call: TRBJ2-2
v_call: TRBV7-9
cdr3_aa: CATPGTSNTGELFF
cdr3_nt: TGTGCCACTCCCGGGACTTCGAACACCGGGGAGCTGTTTTTT

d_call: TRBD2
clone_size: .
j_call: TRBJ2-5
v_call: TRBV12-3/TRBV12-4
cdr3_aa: CASSRTSGGAGETQYF
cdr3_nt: TGTGCCAGCAGTAGGACTAGCGGGGGGGCGGGCGAGACCCAGTACTTC

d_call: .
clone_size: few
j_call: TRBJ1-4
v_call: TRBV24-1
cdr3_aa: CATSAGVGEKLFF
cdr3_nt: TGTGCCACCAGTGCCGGGGTGGGCGAAAAACTGTTTTTT

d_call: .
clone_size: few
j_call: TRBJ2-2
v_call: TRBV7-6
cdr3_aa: CASSRPEGAPTGELFF
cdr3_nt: TGTGCCAGCAGCAGGCCCGAGGGCGCGCCCACCGGGGAGCTGTTTTTT

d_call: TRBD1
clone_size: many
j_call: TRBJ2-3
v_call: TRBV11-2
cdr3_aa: CASSPGWDRGTDTQYF
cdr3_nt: TGTGCCAGCAGCCCCGGCTGGGACAGGGGCACAGATACGCAGTATTTT

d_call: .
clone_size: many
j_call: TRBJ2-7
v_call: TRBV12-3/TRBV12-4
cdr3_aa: CASRPPPGQGLYEQYF
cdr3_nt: TGTGCCAGCAGGCCCCCACCCGGGCAGGGGCTCTACGAGCAGTACTTC

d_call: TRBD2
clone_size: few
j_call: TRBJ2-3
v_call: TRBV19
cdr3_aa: CASSILAGVGPDTQYF
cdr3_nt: TGTGCCAGTAGTATACTAGCGGGAGTCGGGCCAGATACGCAGTATTTT

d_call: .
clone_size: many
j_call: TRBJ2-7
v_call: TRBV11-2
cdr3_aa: CASTNHFRISYEQYF
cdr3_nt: TGTGCCAGCACCAACCATTTCCGTATATCCTACGAGCAGTACTTC

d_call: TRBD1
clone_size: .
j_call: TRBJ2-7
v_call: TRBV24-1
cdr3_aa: CATSDPTGGTYEQYF
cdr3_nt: TGTGCCACCAGTGACCCGACAGGGGGTACCTACGAGCAGTACTTC

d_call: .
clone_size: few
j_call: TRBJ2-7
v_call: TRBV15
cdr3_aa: CATSRGTVSEQYF
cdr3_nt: TGTGCCACCAGCAGAGGGACAGTCTCCGAGCAGTACTTC

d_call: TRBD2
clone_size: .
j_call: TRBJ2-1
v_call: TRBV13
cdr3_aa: CASSSLAGGPGNEQFF
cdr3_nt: TGTGCCAGCAGCTCACTAGCGGGAGGGCCCGGAAATGAGCAGTTCTTC

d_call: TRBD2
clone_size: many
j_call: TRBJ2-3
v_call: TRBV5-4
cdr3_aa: CASSQTGLAGGADTQYF
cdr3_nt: TGTGCCAGCAGCCAGACGGGACTAGCGGGGGGAGCAGATACGCAGTATTTT

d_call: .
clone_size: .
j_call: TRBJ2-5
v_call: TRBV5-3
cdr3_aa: CASSSRPARPESQYF
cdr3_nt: TGTGCCAGCAGCTCACGACCAGCCCGCCCAGAGTCCCAGTACTTC

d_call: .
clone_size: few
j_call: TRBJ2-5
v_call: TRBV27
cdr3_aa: CASSLLVGSETQYF
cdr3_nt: TGTGCCAGCAGTTTATTGGTAGGGAGTGAGACCCAGTACTTC

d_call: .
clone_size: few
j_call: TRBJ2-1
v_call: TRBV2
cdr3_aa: CASTGNLARTDIHEQFF
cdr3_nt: TGTGCCAGCACCGGAAATCTAGCACGTACCGATATCCATGAGCAGTTCTTC

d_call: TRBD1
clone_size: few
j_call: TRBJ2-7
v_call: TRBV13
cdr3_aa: CASSLDLGQGSYEQYF
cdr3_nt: TGTGCCAGCAGCTTAGATTTAGGACAGGGTTCCTACGAGCAGTACTTC

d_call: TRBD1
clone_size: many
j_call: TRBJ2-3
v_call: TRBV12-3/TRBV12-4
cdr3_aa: CASSLDLPDRPSTDTQYF
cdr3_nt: TGTGCCAGCAGTTTAGATCTCCCGGACAGGCCAAGCACAGATACGCAGTATTTT